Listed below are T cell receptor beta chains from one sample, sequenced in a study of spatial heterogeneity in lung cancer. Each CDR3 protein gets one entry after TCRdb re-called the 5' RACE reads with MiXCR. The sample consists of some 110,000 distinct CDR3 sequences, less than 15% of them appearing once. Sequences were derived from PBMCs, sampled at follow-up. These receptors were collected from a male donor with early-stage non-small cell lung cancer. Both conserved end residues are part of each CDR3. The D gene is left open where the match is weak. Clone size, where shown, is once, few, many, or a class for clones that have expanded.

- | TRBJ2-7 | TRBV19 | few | TGTGCCAGTAGTATAGGGAGGACAGCCGCCTACGAGCAGTACTTC | CASSIGRTAAYEQYF
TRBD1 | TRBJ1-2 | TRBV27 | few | TGTGCCAGCACCAATCGACAGGGGTTAGTCTATGGCTACACCTTC | CASTNRQGLVYGYTF
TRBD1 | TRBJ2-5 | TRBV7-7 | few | TGTGCTAGCAGCCCCAGGGGGCGTCGGGAGACCCAGTACTTC | CASSPRGRRETQYF
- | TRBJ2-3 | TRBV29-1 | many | TGCAGCGCCTGGACAGCAGATACGCAGTATTTT | CSAWTADTQYF
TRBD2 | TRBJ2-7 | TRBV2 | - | TGTGCCAGCATTGTCTCGTATAGCGGGGGGGCCTACGAGCAGTACTTC | CASIVSYSGGAYEQYF
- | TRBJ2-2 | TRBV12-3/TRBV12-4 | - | TGTGCCAGCAGTTTTGGAGGGACTCAGAACACCGGGGAGCTGTTTTTT | CASSFGGTQNTGELFF
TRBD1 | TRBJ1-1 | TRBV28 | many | TGTGCCAGCAGTCGGACAGGGGGGAACACTGAAGCTTTCTTT | CASSRTGGNTEAFF
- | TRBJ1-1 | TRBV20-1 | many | TGCAGTGCTAGAGAGGGGAGGGGTGAAGCTTTCTTT | CSAREGRGEAFF
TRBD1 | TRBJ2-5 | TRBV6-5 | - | TGTGCCACCGGGCGAGGGGGCGGGCAAGAGACCCAGTACTTC | CATGRGGGQETQYF
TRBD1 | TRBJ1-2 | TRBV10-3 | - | TGTGCCATCAGTGCGTCCACTGGACAGGGGAGGGGAAACTATGGCTACACCTTC | CAISASTGQGRGNYGYTF
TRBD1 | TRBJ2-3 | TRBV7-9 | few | TGTGCCAGCAGCGACCGGGACAGGGGGCTAGATACGCAGTATTTT | CASSDRDRGLDTQYF
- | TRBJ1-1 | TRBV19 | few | TGTGCCAGTAGCGAGGGGCAGTACGGGAACACTGAAGCTTTCTTT | CASSEGQYGNTEAFF
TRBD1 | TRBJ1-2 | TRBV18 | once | TGTGCCAGCTCACCACGGTCACAGGGGGCACGCTATGGCTACACCTTC | CASSPRSQGARYGYTF
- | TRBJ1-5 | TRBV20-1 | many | TGCAGTGCTAGGCTAAGGGCTAATCAGCCCCAGCATTTT | CSARLRANQPQHF
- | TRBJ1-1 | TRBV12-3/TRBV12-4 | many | TGTGCCAGCAGTTTGTGGGGGGACGGCGCTGAAGCTTTCTTT | CASSLWGDGAEAFF
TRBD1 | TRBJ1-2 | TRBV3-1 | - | TGTGCCAGCAGCCAGAGCCGGGACAGGCTGCTCTATGGCTACACCTTC | CASSQSRDRLLYGYTF
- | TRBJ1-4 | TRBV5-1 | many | TGCGCCAGCAGCTTGGGAGGGATAAGAAATGAAAAACTGTTTTTT | CASSLGGIRNEKLFF
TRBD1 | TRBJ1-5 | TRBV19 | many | TGTGCCAGTTCGTGGAGACAGGGAAATCAGCCCCAGCATTTT | CASSWRQGNQPQHF
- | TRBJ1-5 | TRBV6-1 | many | TGTGCCAGCAGTGAAGTCGGCGGTAGCAATCAGCCCCAGCATTTT | CASSEVGGSNQPQHF
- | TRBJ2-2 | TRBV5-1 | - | TGCGCCAGCCGGAGGGACAATACGAACACCGGGGAGCTGTTTTTT | CASRRDNTNTGELFF
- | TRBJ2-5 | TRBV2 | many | TGTGCCAGCAGATGGACGGAGCTTCTCCAAGAGACCCAGTACTTC | CASRWTELLQETQYF
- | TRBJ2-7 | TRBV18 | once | TGTGCCAGCTCACCGGGGGTAAGGGGCAACCGTTTTTACGAGCAGTACTTC | CASSPGVRGNRFYEQYF
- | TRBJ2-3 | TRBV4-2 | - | TGTGCCAGCAGCCAAGCCCTACCTTGGAACACAGATACGCAGTATTTT | CASSQALPWNTDTQYF
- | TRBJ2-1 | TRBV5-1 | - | TGCGCCAGCAGCTTGGCGCTCCACAGGGCCGATGAGCAGTTCTTC | CASSLALHRADEQFF
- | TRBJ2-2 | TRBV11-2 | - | TGTGCCAGCAGCCCGAGCCTTGACGGGGCCACCGGGGAGCTGTTTTTT | CASSPSLDGATGELFF
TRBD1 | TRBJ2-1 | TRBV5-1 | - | TGCGCCAGCAGCCCGGAGGCGGCAGGGGGTTACAATGAGCAGTTCTTC | CASSPEAAGGYNEQFF
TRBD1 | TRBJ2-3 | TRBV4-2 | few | TGTGCCAGCAGCCAAGATACAGGGGCTTTGGGAGTCGGGCAGTATTTT | CASSQDTGALGVGQYF
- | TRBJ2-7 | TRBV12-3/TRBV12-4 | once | TGTGCCAGCAGTCTCGGAAGTGATTCTTACGAGCAGTACTTC | CASSLGSDSYEQYF
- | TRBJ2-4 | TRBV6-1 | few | TGTGCCAGCAGTCAGGATAGAAGCAAAAACATTCAGTACTTC | CASSQDRSKNIQYF
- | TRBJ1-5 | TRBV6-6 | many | TGTGCCAGCGGCGACAGGCGCCTGGATAGCAATCAGCCCCAGCATTTT | CASGDRRLDSNQPQHF
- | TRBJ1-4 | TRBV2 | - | TGTGCCAGCATGGGGTATGGTGAAAAACTGTTTTTT | CASMGYGEKLFF
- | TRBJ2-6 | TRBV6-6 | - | TGTGCCAGCAGTCTCAGGGGGGATGGGGCCAACGTCCTGACTTTC | CASSLRGDGANVLTF
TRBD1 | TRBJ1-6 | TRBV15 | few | TGTGCCACCAGCAGAGATGGTCAGGGGGCCGGTTCACCCCTCCACTTT | CATSRDGQGAGSPLHF
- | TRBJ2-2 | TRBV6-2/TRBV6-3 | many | TGTGCCAGCGTGAAACTGAACACCGGGGAGCTGTTTTTT | CASVKLNTGELFF
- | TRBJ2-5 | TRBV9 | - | TGTGCCAGCAGCGTCCAGGGGTCACAAGAGACCCAGTACTTC | CASSVQGSQETQYF